The rows below give T cell receptor beta chains drawn from one sample of a study of regulatory T cells in long-lasting Graves disease. TCRdb passed the multiplex PCR reads through MiXCR, listing each CDR3 protein once. Of about 470,000 distinct CDR3 sequences listed, less than 25% are singletons. The sequenced sample was peripheral blood mononuclear cells (PBMCs), obtained when the disease was refractory, from a patient treated with antithyroid drugs. These receptors all come from a female donor with Graves disease. Each CDR3 is given with its conserved first and last residue. The D gene is left open where the match is weak. Size is stated for part of the rows, as once, few or many counts, or as a class when the clone is expanded.

clone size: NA; V gene: TRBV12-3/TRBV12-4; D gene: TRBD1; J gene: TRBJ2-7; CDR3 DNA: TGTGCCAGCAGACCGCCGACAGGGAGAGAGCAGTACTTC; CDR3 protein: CASRPPTGREQYF
clone size: many; V gene: TRBV28; D gene: TRBD1; J gene: TRBJ1-2; CDR3 DNA: TGTGCCAGCAGTTTTGTGGGGGGACAGGGAATTGATGGCTACACCTTC; CDR3 protein: CASSFVGGQGIDGYTF
clone size: few; V gene: TRBV19; D gene: NA; J gene: TRBJ1-5; CDR3 DNA: TGTGCCAGTACCAACGATCTAGTGAGAAAGATGGGAGTCCAGCCCCAGCATTTT; CDR3 protein: CASTNDLVRKMGVQPQHF
clone size: NA; V gene: TRBV4-2; D gene: TRBD2; J gene: TRBJ2-5; CDR3 DNA: TGTGCCAGCAGCGATCGGGGGGGAGGGGTAAGCCAAGAGACCCAGTACTTC; CDR3 protein: CASSDRGGGVSQETQYF
clone size: NA; V gene: TRBV19; D gene: NA; J gene: TRBJ1-1; CDR3 DNA: TGTGCCAGTAGTATACCCACTACAGGGCTAACTGAAGCTTTCTTT; CDR3 protein: CASSIPTTGLTEAFF
clone size: few; V gene: TRBV5-1; D gene: TRBD1; J gene: TRBJ2-1; CDR3 DNA: TGCGCCAGCAGCCCTGGGACAGCCAATGAGCAGTTCTTC; CDR3 protein: CASSPGTANEQFF
clone size: many; V gene: TRBV5-5; D gene: NA; J gene: TRBJ1-1; CDR3 DNA: TGTGCCAGCATCGACCAACATAGGAACACTGAAGCTTTCTTT; CDR3 protein: CASIDQHRNTEAFF
clone size: NA; V gene: TRBV10-2; D gene: NA; J gene: TRBJ1-1; CDR3 DNA: TGCGCCAGCAGTGAGTCGCAAGCTCCGAGGGCAAACACTGAAGCTTTCTTT; CDR3 protein: CASSESQAPRANTEAFF
clone size: NA; V gene: TRBV14; D gene: TRBD1; J gene: TRBJ1-4; CDR3 DNA: TGTGCCAGCAGCCTACGGACAGGGCATGAAAAACTGTTTTTT; CDR3 protein: CASSLRTGHEKLFF
clone size: NA; V gene: TRBV29-1; D gene: NA; J gene: TRBJ2-3; CDR3 DNA: TGCAGCGTGAGAAGCACAGATACGCAGTATTTT; CDR3 protein: CSVRSTDTQYF
clone size: few; V gene: TRBV7-9; D gene: NA; J gene: TRBJ1-5; CDR3 DNA: TGTGCCAGCAGCTTGGACGGCCCAAATCAGCCCCAGCATTTT; CDR3 protein: CASSLDGPNQPQHF
clone size: few; V gene: TRBV3-1; D gene: TRBD1; J gene: TRBJ2-7; CDR3 DNA: TGTGCCAGCAGCGGTCCCGGGACAGCTTACGAGCAGTACTTC; CDR3 protein: CASSGPGTAYEQYF
clone size: NA; V gene: TRBV7-9; D gene: NA; J gene: TRBJ2-1; CDR3 DNA: TGTGCCAGCAGCACCCAGGGACGGGCAAGCTCCTACAATGAGCAGTTCTTC; CDR3 protein: CASSTQGRASSYNEQFF
clone size: many; V gene: TRBV2; D gene: NA; J gene: TRBJ2-7; CDR3 DNA: TGTGCCAGCAGTGAAACCCCAGGGGTGGGTGGAAACTCCTACGAGCAGTACTTC; CDR3 protein: CASSETPGVGGNSYEQYF
clone size: few; V gene: TRBV3-1; D gene: NA; J gene: TRBJ2-7; CDR3 DNA: TGTGCCAGCAGCCCCCACCGATCCTCTATGGACGAGCAGTACTTC; CDR3 protein: CASSPHRSSMDEQYF
clone size: NA; V gene: TRBV5-4; D gene: NA; J gene: TRBJ2-7; CDR3 DNA: TGTGCCAGCAGTGGTCGAAATGGTTTGGACGAGCAGTACTTC; CDR3 protein: CASSGRNGLDEQYF
clone size: few; V gene: TRBV5-1; D gene: TRBD2; J gene: TRBJ2-5; CDR3 DNA: TGCGCCAGCAGCCCTCGCTCTAGCGGGACCCACCTGAGGGAGACCCAGTACTTC; CDR3 protein: CASSPRSSGTHLRETQYF
clone size: many; V gene: TRBV30; D gene: TRBD1; J gene: TRBJ1-6; CDR3 DNA: TGTGCCTATCACCCCGGACAGGTACTACGAGGATCACCCCTCCACTTT; CDR3 protein: CAYHPGQVLRGSPLHF
clone size: NA; V gene: TRBV6-1; D gene: TRBD2; J gene: TRBJ2-7; CDR3 DNA: TGTGCCAGCAGCTCCGGACTAGCGGGGAGAGTCGCGTACTTC; CDR3 protein: CASSSGLAGRVAYF
clone size: few; V gene: TRBV4-1; D gene: NA; J gene: TRBJ2-7; CDR3 DNA: TGCGCCAGCAGCCAAGAGAGGCGGGTCTCCTACGAGCAGTACTTC; CDR3 protein: CASSQERRVSYEQYF
clone size: few; V gene: TRBV30; D gene: TRBD1; J gene: TRBJ1-3; CDR3 DNA: TGTGCCTGGAGTGGGGGACAGGGTGACTCTGGAAACACCATATATTTT; CDR3 protein: CAWSGGQGDSGNTIYF
clone size: many; V gene: TRBV6-1; D gene: TRBD2; J gene: TRBJ2-5; CDR3 DNA: TGTGCCAGCAGTGTAGCGGGAGAGGGGGAGACCCAGTACTTC; CDR3 protein: CASSVAGEGETQYF
clone size: many; V gene: TRBV28; D gene: NA; J gene: TRBJ2-7; CDR3 DNA: TGTGCCAGCGCCACGCTAGCGCCCTCCTACGAGCAGTACTTC; CDR3 protein: CASATLAPSYEQYF
clone size: NA; V gene: TRBV7-9; D gene: TRBD1; J gene: TRBJ1-2; CDR3 DNA: TGTGCCAGCAGCCGAATCATGACAGGGGGCGGCTATGGCTACACCTTC; CDR3 protein: CASSRIMTGGGYGYTF
clone size: few; V gene: TRBV7-8; D gene: NA; J gene: TRBJ2-2; CDR3 DNA: TGTGCCAGCAGCTTAGGAAGGGCGGTGGGCACCGGGGAGCTGTTTTTT; CDR3 protein: CASSLGRAVGTGELFF
clone size: few; V gene: TRBV20-1; D gene: TRBD2; J gene: TRBJ2-7; CDR3 DNA: TGCAGTGCTCGCGGGACTAGCGGGAGGGCCTCCTACGAGCAGTACTTC; CDR3 protein: CSARGTSGRASYEQYF
clone size: NA; V gene: TRBV29-1; D gene: NA; J gene: TRBJ1-6; CDR3 DNA: TGCAGCGTTGGGTCAGGTGATAGTTCACCCCTCCACTTT; CDR3 protein: CSVGSGDSSPLHF
clone size: many; V gene: TRBV7-9; D gene: NA; J gene: TRBJ2-7; CDR3 DNA: TGTGCCAGCAGCGCCGGGACCCACTACGAGCAGTACTTC; CDR3 protein: CASSAGTHYEQYF
clone size: NA; V gene: TRBV20-1; D gene: TRBD2; J gene: TRBJ2-1; CDR3 DNA: TGCAGTGCTAGATCCCCATGGCTAGCGGGAGCACAATGGAATGAGCAGTTCTTC; CDR3 protein: CSARSPWLAGAQWNEQFF
clone size: NA; V gene: TRBV5-1; D gene: TRBD1; J gene: TRBJ2-7; CDR3 DNA: TGCGCCAGCAGCGGGGACAGTCCGTACGAGCAGTACTTC; CDR3 protein: CASSGDSPYEQYF
clone size: NA; V gene: TRBV9; D gene: TRBD1; J gene: TRBJ2-2; CDR3 DNA: TGTGCCAGCAGCGCAGGGGACAGGGTAACCGGGGAGCTGTTTTTT; CDR3 protein: CASSAGDRVTGELFF
clone size: NA; V gene: TRBV5-5; D gene: TRBD1; J gene: TRBJ1-4; CDR3 DNA: TGTGCCAGCAGCTCGTGGACAGGGGGCGAAAAACTGTTTTTT; CDR3 protein: CASSSWTGGEKLFF
clone size: few; V gene: TRBV5-1; D gene: TRBD2; J gene: TRBJ2-1; CDR3 DNA: TGCGCCAGCAGCTTACTAGCGGGACGCTACAATGAGCAGTTCTTC; CDR3 protein: CASSLLAGRYNEQFF
clone size: NA; V gene: TRBV20-1; D gene: NA; J gene: TRBJ1-6; CDR3 DNA: TGCAGTGCTATCACCGCTAATAATTCACCCCTCCACTTT; CDR3 protein: CSAITANNSPLHF
clone size: many; V gene: TRBV7-2; D gene: TRBD2; J gene: TRBJ2-7; CDR3 DNA: TGTGCCAGCAGCTTTAGCGGGAGTATCTACGAGCAGTACTTC; CDR3 protein: CASSFSGSIYEQYF
clone size: few; V gene: TRBV7-8; D gene: NA; J gene: TRBJ1-6; CDR3 DNA: TGTGCCAGCAGTCCCGCCCCACGGGGTTCACCCCTCCACTTT; CDR3 protein: CASSPAPRGSPLHF
clone size: many; V gene: TRBV3-1; D gene: NA; J gene: TRBJ1-1; CDR3 DNA: TGTGCCAGCAGCCAAGATTTTGGGGGCACTGAAGCTTTCTTT; CDR3 protein: CASSQDFGGTEAFF
clone size: few; V gene: TRBV18; D gene: NA; J gene: TRBJ1-1; CDR3 DNA: TGTGCCAGCTCACGGCGGGGACTGGAGAACACTGAAGCTTTCTTT; CDR3 protein: CASSRRGLENTEAFF
clone size: many; V gene: TRBV30; D gene: NA; J gene: TRBJ1-5; CDR3 DNA: TGTGCCTGGAGTGGGGGGCTGGGGAATCAGCCCCAGCATTTT; CDR3 protein: CAWSGGLGNQPQHF
clone size: NA; V gene: TRBV7-2; D gene: NA; J gene: TRBJ1-6; CDR3 DNA: TGTGCCAGCAGCTCCCATCTGGGCAGCTACAGCTCCTATAATTCACCCCTCCACTTT; CDR3 protein: CASSSHLGSYSSYNSPLHF
clone size: many; V gene: TRBV6-1; D gene: TRBD1; J gene: TRBJ1-4; CDR3 DNA: TGTGCCAGCAGTCGACAGGGTAGGGAAAAACTGTTTTTT; CDR3 protein: CASSRQGREKLFF